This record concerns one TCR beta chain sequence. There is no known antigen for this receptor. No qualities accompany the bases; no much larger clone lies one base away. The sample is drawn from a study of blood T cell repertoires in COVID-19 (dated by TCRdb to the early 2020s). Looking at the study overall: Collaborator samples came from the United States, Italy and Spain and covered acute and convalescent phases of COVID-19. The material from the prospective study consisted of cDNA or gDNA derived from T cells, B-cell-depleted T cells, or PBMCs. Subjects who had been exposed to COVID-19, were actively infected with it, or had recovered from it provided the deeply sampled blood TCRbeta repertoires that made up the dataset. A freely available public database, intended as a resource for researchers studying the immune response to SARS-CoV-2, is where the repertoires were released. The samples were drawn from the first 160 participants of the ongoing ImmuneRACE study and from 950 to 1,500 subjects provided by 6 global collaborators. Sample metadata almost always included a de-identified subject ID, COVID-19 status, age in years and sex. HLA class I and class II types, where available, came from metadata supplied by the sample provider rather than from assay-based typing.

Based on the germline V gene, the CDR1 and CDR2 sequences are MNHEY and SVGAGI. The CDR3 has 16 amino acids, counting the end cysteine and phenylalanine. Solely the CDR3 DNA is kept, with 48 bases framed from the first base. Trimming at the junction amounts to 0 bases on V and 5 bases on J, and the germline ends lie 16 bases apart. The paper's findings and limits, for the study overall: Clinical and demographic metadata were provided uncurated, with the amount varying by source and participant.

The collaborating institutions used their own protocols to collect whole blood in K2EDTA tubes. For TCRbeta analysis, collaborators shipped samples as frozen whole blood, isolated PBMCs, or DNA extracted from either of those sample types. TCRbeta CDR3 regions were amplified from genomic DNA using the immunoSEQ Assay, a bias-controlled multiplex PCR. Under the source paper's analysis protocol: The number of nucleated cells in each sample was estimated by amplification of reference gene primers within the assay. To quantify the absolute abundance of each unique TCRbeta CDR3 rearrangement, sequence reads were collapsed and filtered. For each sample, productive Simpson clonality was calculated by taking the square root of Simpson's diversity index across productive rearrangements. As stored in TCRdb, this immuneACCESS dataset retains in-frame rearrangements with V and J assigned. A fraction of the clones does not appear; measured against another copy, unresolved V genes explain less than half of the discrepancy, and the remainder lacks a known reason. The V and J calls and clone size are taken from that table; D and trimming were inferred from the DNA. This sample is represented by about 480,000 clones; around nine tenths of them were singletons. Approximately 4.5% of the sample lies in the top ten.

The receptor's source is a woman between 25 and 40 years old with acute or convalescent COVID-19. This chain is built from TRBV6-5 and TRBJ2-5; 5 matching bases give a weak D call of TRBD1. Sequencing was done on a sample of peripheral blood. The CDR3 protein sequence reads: CASSYSSDPRVETQYF. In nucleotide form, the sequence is TGTGCCAGCAGTTACTCCAGCGACCCCAGGGTTGAGACCCAGTACTTC.